The clone carrying this T cell receptor beta chain came up many times. Graves' hyperthyroidism qualified as stable when ophthalmopathy did not progress within 18 months. Clinical symptoms, serum thyroxine, TRAb, thyroid ultrasound and orbital computed tomography established diagnosis. Fresh peripheral blood, under 13 ml, yielded the PBMCs. The source material, RNA transcripts, was used to amplify TCR beta CDR3 regions. Carried out on the TCR CDR3, a first-round RT-PCR used the HTBI primer set. TCRdb ran MiXCR on the multiplex PCR reads and lists one entry per CDR3 protein. The table records about 420,000 distinct CDR3 sequences, around 14% of them present only once. This entry belongs to a study of T cells in Graves' hyperthyroidism and ophthalmopathy. Sequencing input: blood. The TCR comes from a woman between 18 and 29 years old with Graves' hyperthyroidism.

This chain's CDR3 is CASRYDAYEQYF. In DNA, the CDR3 is TGTGCCAGCAGATACGATGCTTACGAGCAGTACTTC. The V and J genes are TRBV2 and TRBJ2-7; no reliable D call. CDR1 and CDR2 from the germline V gene are SNHLY and FYNNEI. The CDR3 totals 12 residues. Trimming removed 6 bases from V and 4 bases from J, with 10 bases in between.